This TCR beta chain was obtained from a study of blood T cells in healthy people across ages. In this sample, this clonotype turned up once. It was with a sample-barcoded 5' primer and a J-beta primer mix that a second PCR of roughly 7 to 11 cycles was run. TCRdb used MiXCR to reprocess the 5' RACE reads, holding one entry per CDR3 protein. The sample includes 800,000 to 900,000 distinct CDR3 sequences, roughly 60% seen only once; the top ten take around a quarter. The CDR3 totals 15 residues. Trimming stripped 4 bases from V and 3 bases from J, with 17 bases between. Germline V lookup: CDR1 SGHRS, CDR2 YFSETQ. Extractions gave at least 6 micrograms of total RNA per sample.

Material: blood. This receptor was taken from a man aged 25-45 years in good health. V gene TRBV5-1 combines with J gene TRBJ2-7, with D maybe TRBD1 (6 bases). CDR3 residues: CASSTTGQLYYEQYF. CDR3 DNA: TGCGCCAGCAGCACTACCGGACAGCTGTACTACGAGCAGTACTTC.